A single sample is the source of the 14 T cell receptor beta chains below, sequenced in a study of a mutant IDH1 vaccine in newly diagnosed glioma. Time point meaning: week 35, safety follow-up. It was 300 ug of mutant IDH1 20-mer peptide that made up each vaccine dose, given with topical imiquimod. Sequencing was performed with immunoSEQ multiplex PCR; in TCRdb, only in-frame clones are kept and a portion is missing. The sample carries 60,000 to 75,000 clones, 70% to 90% recorded once. Their antigens remain unidentified. This specimen consisted of PBMCs, obtained from a glioma patient whose treatment included an IDH1 peptide vaccine. The source is a young man with glioma.

The chain combines TRBV5-6 with TRBJ2-3, with TRBD2 identical over 11 bases. The CDR3 loop spans 16 amino acids. Germline trimming cut 7 bases from V and 1 base from J; bases unmatched to any gene: 8. Germline lookup yields CDR1 SGHDT and CDR2 YYEEEE. The CDR3 loop reads CASYRSGRGGTDTQYF. In DNA form, the CDR3 reads TGTGCCAGCTATCGTAGCGGGAGGGGAGGCACAGATACGCAGTATTTT.

The chain's CDR3 is CASRNPSGHQTYEQYF. The CDR3 DNA reads as TGTGCCAGCAGGAACCCTAGCGGCCACCAGACCTACGAGCAGTACTTC. The rearrangement joins TRBV2 to TRBJ2-7, with 7 bases fitting TRBD2. V lost 6 bases, J lost 2 bases, and 13 bases stayed unmatched. Looked up from germline, CDR1 is SNHLY and CDR2 is FYNNEI. This CDR3 has 16 amino acids.

This sequence joins TRBV15 and TRBJ2-2, with TRBD2 identical over 9 bases. V dropped 2 bases and J dropped 5; count of bases not matched to a gene: 6. Germline CDR1 LNHNV, CDR2 YYDKDF (reference sequence). The CDR3 runs to 16 residues. The CDR3, as DNA: TGTGCCACCAGCAGACAGAGGCTAGCGGGAACCGGGGAGCTGTTTTTT. Protein: CATSRQRLAGTGELFF.

This clone occurred once. Other DNA sequences of this sample code for an identical CDR3. The chain combines TRBV4-3 with TRBJ1-1; D may be TRBD1 (5 bases). The CDR3 runs to 13 residues. V was trimmed by 4 bases and J by 2 bases, leaving 8 bases between them. From germline, CDR1 is LGHNA and CDR2 YSLEER. In nucleotides, the CDR3 is TGCGCCAGCAGCCTCGACAGAAACACTGAAGCTTTCTTT. Translated, it gives CASSLDRNTEAFF.

The V gene is TRBV30, the J gene TRBJ1-5; 7 nucleotides agree with TRBD1. The CDR3 sequence is 14 residues long. The germline gives CDR1 GTSNPN, CDR2 SVGIG (reference sequence). Unmatched junction bases numbered 5, after V lost 2 bases and J lost 4 bases. The CDR3 spells CAWSRSGGNQPQHF. Written as DNA, the CDR3 is TGTGCCTGGAGTAGGTCAGGGGGAAATCAGCCCCAGCATTTT.

The chain's CDR3 is CASSFITEDGEQYF. CDR3 sequence (DNA): TGTGCCAGCAGCTTTATAACCGAGGATGGCGAGCAGTACTTC. The J gene is TRBJ2-7, the V gene TRBV5-4, with D hard to call. This CDR3 region has 14 residues. Germline CDR1 reads SGHNT; CDR2 reads YYREEE (reference sequence). V was cut by 2 bases and J by 6 bases, with 15 bases left in between.

The chain uses TRBV9 and TRBJ2-1; D gene ambiguous. Trimming left V 2 bases short and J 3 bases short, with 3 bases between. The CDR3 consists of 12 residues. The germline V gene encodes CDR1 SGDLS and CDR2 YYNGEE. The CDR3 sequence is CASSVNYNEQFF. CDR3 bases: TGTGCCAGCAGCGTCAACTACAATGAGCAGTTCTTC.

The J gene is TRBJ1-2, the V gene TRBV9; no definite D call. The CDR3 sequence is 13 residues long. CDR1 SGDLS and CDR2 YYNGEE come from the germline V gene. Trimming shortened V by 0 bases and J by 6 bases, and 9 bases separated the two germline ends. The CDR3 DNA sequence: TGTGCCAGCAGCGTAGGTAGGCAGGATGGCTACACCTTC. Its translation: CASSVGRQDGYTF.

The CDR3 loop reads CASSPEWDTGELFF. The CDR3 bases are TGTGCCAGCAGCCCTGAATGGGACACCGGGGAGCTGTTTTTT. The chain recombines TRBV5-4 with TRBJ2-2; unclear D gene. Germline V gene sequence: CDR1 SGHNT, CDR2 YYREEE (reference sequence). CDR3 length: 14 residues. Trimming took off 4 bases at V and 3 bases at J, with 10 bases between the two ends.

V and J are TRBV23-1 and TRBJ1-2; 7 bases are a match to TRBD1. TRBV23-1 is assigned to the ORF class and has an uncertain function. The CDR3 is made up of 13 amino acids. V gave up 3 bases and J gave up 8 bases; unmatched junction bases: 6. The CDR3 region has the DNA TGCGCCAGCAGTCATTCAAGACAGGGCGGCTACACCTTC. It translates to CASSHSRQGGYTF.

J is TRBJ2-3 and V is TRBV28; 9 bases fit TRBD2. The CDR3 has 14 residues. Trimming cost V 10 bases and J 2 bases; bases outside gene matches: 7. The V gene's germline CDR1 is MDHEN and CDR2 SYDVKM. DNA for the CDR3: TGTGCCACACTAGCGGGCGTCGCCACAGATACGCAGTATTTT. Its translation: CATLAGVATDTQYF.

CDR3 in amino acids: CASSLRQGATDTEAFF. The DNA of the CDR3 is TGTGCCAGCTCACTAAGACAGGGGGCGACAGACACTGAAGCTTTCTTT. The rearrangement uses TRBV18 and TRBJ1-1; 10 nucleotides line up with TRBD1. The CDR3 has 16 residues. The V and J ends lost 4 bases and 3 bases, in that order; junction bases with no gene match: 8. In germline, CDR1 is KGHSH, CDR2 LQKENI.

This rearrangement joins TRBV2 to TRBJ1-5; TRBD1 matches 11 bases. The CDR3 is 14 residues long. The junction had 5 bases not matched to a gene; V was cut back by 7 bases and J by 6 bases. CDR1 is SNHLY, CDR2 FYNNEI, per germline. This CDR3 is CASNGQGAIQPQHF. The CDR3, as DNA: TGTGCCAGCAACGGACAGGGGGCCATTCAGCCCCAGCATTTT.

The chain carries TRBV27 and TRBJ2-7; no clear D gene. CDR1 and CDR2 (germline): MNHEY, SMNVEV (reference sequence). Trimming took off 1 base at V and 2 bases at J, with 6 bases between the two ends. This CDR3 spans 13 amino acids. Here the CDR3 reads CASSLYGPYEQYF. Written as DNA, the CDR3 is TGTGCCAGCAGTTTATATGGCCCCTACGAGCAGTACTTC.